This T cell receptor (beta chain) came from a study of T cell repertoires in aging, cancer and after chemotherapy. Study-wide results and limits: These repertoire data do not allow conclusions about immunological memory after chemotherapy.

TRB rearrangements spanning V, D and J were amplified using mixed TRB-A/B primers. TCRdb re-called the multiplex PCR reads with MiXCR, one entry per CDR3 protein. Of about 6,100 distinct CDR3 sequences in the sample, about 32% are singletons; the top ten hold around 31%. This CDR3 spans 12 amino acids. The germline V gene encodes CDR1 DFQATT and CDR2 SNEGSKA (reference sequence). Amplification of TCR beta used genomic DNA extracted from peripheral blood. Note on this clonotype: Its antigen remains unidentified.

The sequence derives from a human donor with a blood cancer. Sequencing used blood. The chain is built from TRBV20-1 and TRBJ1-1; D perhaps matches TRBD1 (6 bases). Here the CDR3 DNA reads TGCAGGGGGGGGGCACTGAACACTGAAGCTTTCTTT. It is translated as CRGGALNTEAFF.